This T cell receptor (beta chain) derives from a study of Graves' ophthalmopathy and Graves' hyperthyroidism. The study, taken as a whole, reports: Separation of ophthalmopathy from stable hyperthyroidism was achieved by a 13-signature model, at about 90% sensitivity and 81.08% specificity.

From germline, CDR1 is KGHDR and CDR2 SFDVKD. The CDR3 is 13 amino acids. The ends were cut back, 1 base at V and 6 bases at J, with 8 bases in the middle. This clonotype was seen repeatedly, ten times or more. Antigen specificity is unknown. The study amplified TCR beta CDR3 regions using RNA transcripts. HTBI primers served in a first-round RT-PCR, which a second-round multiplex PCR followed. TCRdb processed the multiplex PCR reads anew with MiXCR; each CDR3 protein has one entry. The table shows 150,000 to 200,000 distinct CDR3 sequences, with 30% to 45% occurring only once. The chain recombines TRBV24-1 with TRBJ1-2, with D maybe TRBD1 (5 bases). The clonotype was recovered from a woman aged 40 to 50 with Graves' ophthalmopathy. Source material: peripheral blood. The CDR3 DNA follows: TGTGCCACCAGTGATTTCGCCAGGGATGGCTACACCTTC. Translated: CATSDFARDGYTF.